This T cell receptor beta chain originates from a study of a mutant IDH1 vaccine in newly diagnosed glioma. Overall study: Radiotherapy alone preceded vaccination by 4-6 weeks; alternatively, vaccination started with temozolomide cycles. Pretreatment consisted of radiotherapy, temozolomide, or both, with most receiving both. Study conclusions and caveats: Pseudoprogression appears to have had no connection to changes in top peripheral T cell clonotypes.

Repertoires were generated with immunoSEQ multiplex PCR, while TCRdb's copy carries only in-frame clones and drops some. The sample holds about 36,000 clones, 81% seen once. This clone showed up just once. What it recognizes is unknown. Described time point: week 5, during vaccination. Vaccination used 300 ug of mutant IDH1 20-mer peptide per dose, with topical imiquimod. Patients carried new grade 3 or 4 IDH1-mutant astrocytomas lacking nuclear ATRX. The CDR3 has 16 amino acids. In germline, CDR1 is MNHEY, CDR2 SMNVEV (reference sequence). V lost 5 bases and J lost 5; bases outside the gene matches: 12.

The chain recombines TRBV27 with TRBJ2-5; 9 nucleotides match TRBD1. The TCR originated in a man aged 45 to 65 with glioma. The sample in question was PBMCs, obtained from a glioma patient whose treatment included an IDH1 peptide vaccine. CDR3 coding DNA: TGTGCCAGCAGTCTACGTGGACAGGGGCGGACGGAGACCCAGTACTTC. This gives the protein CASSLRGQGRTETQYF.